These 23 T cell receptor beta chains were all obtained from the same sample, sequenced in a study of cytomegalovirus exposure and HLA in healthy donors. Primers: 60 Vbeta forward and 13 Jbeta reverse. The protocol was immunoSEQ multiplex PCR, while the TCRdb copy is restricted to in-frame clones and leaves out a portion. Of 40,000 to 50,000 clones in the sample, around three quarters were seen once. Sequencing was carried out using PBMCs. These receptors all stem from a man aged 25 to 45 in good health and CMV-seronegative.

As for this clone: Other DNA sequences in the same sample also yield this CDR3. This sequence joins TRBV30 and TRBJ1-5, with 10 nucleotides matching TRBD1. Germline CDR1 and CDR2: GTSNPN and SVGIG (reference sequence). CDR3 length equals 17 residues. The V and J ends lost 0 bases and 1 base, in that order; junction bases with no gene match: 6. CDR3 protein: CAWSVRGQGRSNQPQHF. CDR3 bases: TGTGCCTGGAGTGTACGGGGACAGGGGAGAAGCAATCAGCCCCAGCATTTT.

CDR3 nucleotide sequence: TGCGCCAGCAGCCCCCAGCTAGGGAACACTGAAGCTTTCTTT. It encodes CASSPQLGNTEAFF. This rearrangement joins TRBV5-1 to TRBJ1-1, with unresolved D. The germline V gene has CDR1 SGHRS and CDR2 YFSETQ. The CDR3 is 14 amino acids. The V and J ends lost 4 bases and 1 base respectively, with 11 bases between them.

The CDR3 DNA follows: TGTGCTAGTGGTTTGGTACTCGCGGCAGCATTAGCCAAAAACATTCAGTACTTC. Its protein product is CASGLVLAAALAKNIQYF. The genes are TRBV12-5 and TRBJ2-4; D remains ambiguous. The CDR3 has 18 amino acids. Germline V CDR1 and CDR2: LGHNT, FRNRAP. V was cut by 0 bases and J by 0 bases, with 15 bases left in between. Supplemented by reference TRBV12-5 and TRBJ2-4, the full variable domain reads DARVTQTPRHKVTEMGQEVTMRCQPILGHNTVFWYRQTMMQGLELLAYFRNRAPLDDSGMPKDRFSAEMPDATLATLKIQPSEPRDSAVYFCASGLVLAAALAKNIQYFGAGTRLSVL.

The chain joins TRBV4-2 to TRBJ2-7; 9 bases are a match to TRBD1. The germline CDR1 and CDR2 sequences are LGHNA and YNFKEQ. The CDR3 is 14 residues long. Losses at the gene ends were 1 base for V and 4 bases for J; bases not matched to a gene: 2. CDR3 loop: CASSQGDREYEQYF. The DNA of the CDR3 is TGTGCCAGCAGCCAAGGGGACAGGGAGTACGAGCAGTACTTC.

V usage is TRBV13 and J usage is TRBJ2-1; 16 nucleotides line up with TRBD2. The CDR3 has 18 residues. The junction had 12 bases not matched to a gene; V was cut back by 4 bases and J by 9 bases. Per the germline V gene, CDR1 is PRHDT and CDR2 is FYEKMQ (reference sequence). The CDR3 sequence is CASSSGTSGRAGKGEQFF. The CDR3 nucleotides read TGTGCCAGCAGCTCCGGGACTAGCGGGAGGGCCGGGAAGGGTGAGCAGTTCTTC. Full variable domain (missing parts from reference TRBV13 and TRBJ2-1): AAGVIQSPRHLIKEKRETATLKCYPIPRHDTVYWYQQGPGQDPQFLISFYEKMQSDKGSIPDRFSAQQFSDYHSELNMSSLELGDSALYFCASSSGTSGRAGKGEQFFGPGTRLTVL.

This clone was observed a few times. The chain has TRBV29-1 and TRBJ2-3; 8 bases agree with TRBD2. The germline gives CDR1 SQVTM, CDR2 ANQGSEA. The CDR3 is 17 residues long. V was clipped by 0 bases and J by 4 bases; unmatched bases: 12. CDR3 nucleotides: TGCAGCGTTGAAGACCGTCTAAGCGGGAGTAGGGCAGATACGCAGTATTTT. Protein sequence: CSVEDRLSGSRADTQYF.

This clone came up a few times. The V call is TRBV6-6, the J call TRBJ1-5; 8 bases map to TRBD1. V lost 8 bases and J lost 6; bases outside the gene matches: 6. Germline V gives CDR1 MNHNY, CDR2 SVGAGI (reference sequence). The CDR3 is 13 amino acids. This CDR3 reads CASSTGAAQPQHF. Written as DNA, the CDR3 is TGTGCCAGCTCGACAGGGGCTGCTCAGCCCCAGCATTTT.

The genes are TRBV27 and TRBJ2-7, with D tentatively TRBD1 (6 bases). Trimming removed 6 bases at V and 4 bases at J, with 16 bases between. The V gene's germline CDR1 is MNHEY and CDR2 SMNVEV (reference sequence). The CDR3 loop spans 14 amino acids. CDR3: CASRGAGVVYEQYF. The CDR3 DNA is TGTGCCAGCAGGGGGGCAGGGGTAGTATACGAGCAGTACTTC.

This clone showed up just a few times. The chain uses TRBV5-1 and TRBJ2-2, with 13 positions matching TRBD2. J lost 7 bases, V lost 3 bases, and 9 bases had no gene match. The CDR3 runs to 17 residues. CDR1 SGHRS and CDR2 YFSETQ come from the germline V gene. The CDR3 is CASSSRLAGGLGGELFF. The CDR3 DNA reads TGCGCCAGCAGCTCGAGACTAGCGGGAGGCTTGGGCGGGGAGCTGTTTTTT.

The chain is built from TRBV6-4 and TRBJ2-5, with 11 bases matching TRBD2. Germline V gene lookup returns CDR1 MRHNA and CDR2 SNTAGT. The length of the CDR3 is 16 residues. V was pared by 6 bases and J by 2 bases, with 8 bases of the junction left unmatched. The CDR3 DNA reads TGTGCCAGCAGCGTAACTAGCGGGAGCGGTCAAGAGACCCAGTACTTC. Translated, it gives CASSVTSGSGQETQYF.

CDR3: CASTGTANTGELFF. For the CDR3, the DNA is TGTGCCAGTACCGGGACAGCGAACACCGGGGAGCTGTTTTTT. V and J are TRBV6-5 and TRBJ2-2; 7 nucleotides match TRBD1. With 9 bases clipped from V and 0 bases from J, the junction kept 4 bases outside the gene matches. The CDR3 loop spans 14 amino acids. CDR1 and CDR2 (germline): MNHEY, SVGAGI.

This clone showed up just a few times. For the CDR3, the DNA is TGTGCCAGCAGTGAATCACTAGCGGGAAGTAATGAGCAGTTCTTC. Translated: CASSESLAGSNEQFF. This sequence joins TRBV6-4 and TRBJ2-1; TRBD2 aligns across 10 bases. CDR3 size: 15 residues. In germline, CDR1 is MRHNA, CDR2 SNTAGT. The junction had 6 bases not matched to a gene; V was cut back by 3 bases and J by 7 bases.

A single count supports this clone. The chain recombines TRBV27 with TRBJ2-7, with 9 bases fitting TRBD2. Germline CDR1 MNHEY, CDR2 SMNVEV (reference sequence). V was clipped by 0 bases and J by 3 bases; unmatched bases: 3. The CDR3 sequence is 15 residues long. CDR3 sequence (DNA): TGTGCCAGCAGTTTATCAAAGCGGGAGGTCTACGAGCAGTACTTC. As protein: CASSLSKREVYEQYF.

This chain links TRBV7-2 with TRBJ2-7; 10 positions agree with TRBD1. This CDR3 is built from 16 residues. V lost 1 base to trimming and J lost 5 bases; unmatched junction nucleotides: 8. Germline V lookup: CDR1 SGHTA, CDR2 FQGNSA. The CDR3 reads CASSLGGWGQGNEQYF. The CDR3, as DNA: TGTGCCAGCAGCTTAGGGGGGTGGGGACAGGGGAACGAGCAGTACTTC.

This clone occurred a few times. The chain links TRBV6-4 to TRBJ1-2; D is uncertain. Germline V CDR1 and CDR2: MRHNA, SNTAGT. The CDR3 covers 13 residues. Between the trimmed V and J ends, which lost 2 bases and 6 bases, there was a span of 10 bases. The CDR3 sequence: CASSDGEAHGYTF. CDR3 DNA sequence: TGTGCCAGCAGTGACGGGGAGGCCCATGGCTACACCTTC.

The chain employs TRBV19 and TRBJ1-5; D is ambiguous. Germline lookup yields CDR1 LNHDA and CDR2 SQIVND (reference sequence). This CDR3 contains 15 residues. V dropped 0 bases and J dropped 5 bases, with 11 bases sitting between them. The CDR3 coding sequence is TGTGCCAGTAGTATAGATTTTACCGGGGATCAGCCCCAGCATTTT. The encoded protein is CASSIDFTGDQPQHF.

This chain uses TRBV5-1 with TRBJ1-1, with a tentative D call TRBD1 (6 bases). V lost 2 bases and J lost 3, with 23 bases in between. Germline V gene lookup returns CDR1 SGHRS and CDR2 YFSETQ. The CDR3 is made up of 18 amino acids. CDR3 coding DNA: TGCGCCAGCAGCTTTACAGGGACTACTAGACGTGGGGACACTGAAGCTTTCTTT. The encoded protein is CASSFTGTTRRGDTEAFF.

The gene calls are TRBV5-4 and TRBJ2-2; 7 nucleotides match TRBD2. From germline, CDR1 is SGHNT and CDR2 YYREEE (reference sequence). This CDR3 region has 15 residues. V shed 4 bases, J shed 2 bases, and the junction held 5 bases outside the gene matches. This CDR3 is CASSPGGTNTGELFF. The CDR3, as DNA: TGTGCCAGCAGCCCCGGGGGGACTAACACCGGGGAGCTGTTTTTT.

V usage is TRBV7-2 and J usage is TRBJ2-7; D call uncertain. CDR1 is SGHTA and CDR2 is FQGNSA in the germline V gene. The CDR3 has 14 residues. V was shortened by 1 base and J by 2 bases, with 9 bases between the two germline ends. CDR3 nucleotide sequence: TGTGCCAGCAGCTTAGTTGGCGGTACCTACGAGCAGTACTTC. This gives the protein CASSLVGGTYEQYF.

This chain joins TRBV4-1 and TRBJ2-7; 7 bases agree with TRBD1. The CDR3 is 16 residues long. V gave up 4 bases and J gave up 2 bases; unmatched junction bases: 11. The germline CDR1 and CDR2 sequences are MGHRA and YSYEKL. In nucleotides, the CDR3 is TGCGCCAGCAGCCCGCTAGGGACAGCAAAAGCCTACGAGCAGTACTTC. Its translation is CASSPLGTAKAYEQYF.

This clone was seen a few times. The chain links TRBV30 to TRBJ1-2; 9 bases are a match to TRBD1. CDR3 length: 14 amino acids. The V segment lost 4 bases and the J segment 3 bases; nucleotides outside the gene matches: 6. Germline loops: CDR1 GTSNPN, CDR2 SVGIG (reference sequence). Here the CDR3 reads CAWIPGQGYYGYTF. DNA of the CDR3: TGTGCCTGGATCCCGGGACAGGGCTACTATGGCTACACCTTC.

This chain connects TRBV19 to TRBJ2-7, with TRBD1 matching 10 bases. Trimming took 3 bases from V and 2 from J; bases not matched to a gene: 4. The CDR3 covers 15 residues. The germline V gene has CDR1 LNHDA and CDR2 SQIVND (reference sequence). CDR3 amino acids: CASSMGGQGAYEQYF. The CDR3 region has the DNA TGTGCCAGTAGTATGGGTGGACAGGGGGCCTACGAGCAGTACTTC.

The chain couples TRBV7-9 to TRBJ1-2; D possibly corresponds to TRBD1 (5 bases). V gave up 3 bases and J gave up 6 bases, with 14 bases separating them. The CDR3 totals 14 residues. Germline V gene sequence: CDR1 SEHNR, CDR2 FQNEAQ (reference sequence). The CDR3 DNA reads as TGTGCCAGCAGCTTCGGCCGGGACTTGAATGGCTACACCTTC. This sequence encodes CASSFGRDLNGYTF.